This T cell receptor beta chain came from a study of shared clonotypes between healthy human individuals. Sequenced by immunoSEQ multiplex PCR; TCRdb stores in-frame clones only, minus some. This table has under 650,000 clones, 90% to 97% appearing once. From germline, CDR1 is MDHEN and CDR2 SYDVKM. The CDR3 extends over 14 amino acids. Trimming left V 1 base short and J 3 bases short, with 9 bases between. The rearrangement joins TRBV28 to TRBJ2-5; tentative D call: TRBD2 (5 bases). This sequence was found in a woman aged 25-40 years in good health. Sequencing was carried out using naive CD4+ T cells sorted from blood. Subset meaning: CD45RA+ positively selected. CDR3 region: CASSLSWGEETQYF. As DNA, the CDR3 is TGTGCCAGCAGTTTATCATGGGGAGAAGAGACCCAGTACTTC.